Shown below are 18 T cell receptor beta chains from a single sample sequenced in a study of glioma-infiltrating T cells after dendritic cell vaccination. TCRdb keeps only in-frame clones here, not all; method: immunoSEQ multiplex PCR. Of tens of thousands of clones in the sample, 81% are singletons; the top ten hold roughly 8.2%. Sequenced material: blood, taken before dendritic cell vaccination. These receptors were collected from a human donor with glioblastoma.

J is TRBJ1-1 and V is TRBV6-1, with a possible D match to TRBD1 (6 bases). Germline CDR1 reads MNHNS; CDR2 reads SASEGT. The CDR3 runs 13 residues. V dropped 7 bases and J dropped 4 bases, with 13 bases sitting between them. The CDR3 bases are TGTGCCAGCATTTCAGGGGTTGTCACTGAAGCTTTCTTT. Amino acids: CASISGVVTEAFF.

The chain employs TRBV25-1 and TRBJ2-1; 7 bases fit TRBD2. Germline CDR1 and CDR2: MGHDK and SYGVNS. This CDR3 region has 15 residues. Trimming at V came to 2 bases and at J to 8 bases, leaving 9 bases not matched to a gene. The CDR3 coding sequence is TGTGCCAGCAGTGAACCCGCCGCTGGGGGGGATGAGCAGTTCTTC. Its protein is CASSEPAAGGDEQFF.

The V gene is TRBV6-1, the J gene TRBJ2-1, with 10 bases aligning to TRBD1. The V and J ends lost 4 bases and 8 bases, in that order; junction bases with no gene match: 2. This CDR3 region has 13 residues. The germline CDR1 and CDR2 sequences are MNHNS and SASEGT. The CDR3 DNA follows: TGTGCCAGCAGTGGACAGGGGGCGGATGAGCAGTTCTTC. It codes for CASSGQGADEQFF.

The chain couples TRBV7-3 to TRBJ2-3, with TRBD2 identical over 9 bases. The germline CDR1 and CDR2 sequences are SGHTA and FQGTGA. J gave up 7 bases and V 1 base, and 9 bases lay outside the gene matches. The CDR3 length is 16 residues. CDR3 protein: CASSLMRASGVNTQYF. For the CDR3, the DNA is TGTGCCAGCAGCTTAATGCGGGCTAGCGGGGTAAATACGCAGTATTTT.

The V and J genes are TRBV20-1 and TRBJ2-7; possible D gene TRBD1, 6 bases. V was cut by 4 bases and J by 6 bases, with 10 bases left in between. The CDR3 runs to 11 residues. Germline V gene sequence: CDR1 DFQATT, CDR2 SNEGSKA (reference sequence). The CDR3 coding sequence is TGCAGTGCTACTACAGGGTTCGAGCAGTACTTC. Encoded protein: CSATTGFEQYF.

For the CDR3, the DNA is TGTGCCACCAGCAGAGCCTTAAACTCCGGGACAGGGGGCTTCCACGAGCAGTACTTC. It specifies CATSRALNSGTGGFHEQYF. The V call is TRBV15, the J call TRBJ2-7, with 12 bases matching TRBD1. Germline CDR1 LNHNV, CDR2 YYDKDF (reference sequence). V lost 1 base, J lost 5 bases, and 15 bases stayed unmatched. CDR3 length: 19 residues. The full variable domain, in which reference TRBV15 and TRBJ2-7 provide the parts outside the CDR3, is DAMVIQNPRYQVTQFGKPVTLSCSQTLNHNVMYWYQQKSSQAPKLLFHYYDKDFNNEADTPDNFQSRRPNTSFCFLDIRSPGLGDTAMYLCATSRALNSGTGGFHEQYFGPGTRLTVT.

The genes are TRBV18 and TRBJ2-7; 10 nucleotides agree with TRBD1. Germline values: CDR1 KGHSH, CDR2 LQKENI. With 3 bases clipped from V and 0 bases from J, the junction kept 8 bases outside the gene matches. This CDR3 has 17 residues. The CDR3 spells CASSPSRDRGHSYEQYF. CDR3 in DNA: TGTGCCAGCTCACCGTCCCGGGACAGGGGTCACTCCTACGAGCAGTACTTC.

The rearrangement links TRBV6-6 to TRBJ1-2, with D tentatively TRBD1 (6 bases). V gave up 0 bases and J gave up 3 bases, with 8 bases separating them. This CDR3 region has 14 residues. The V gene's germline CDR1 is MNHNY and CDR2 SVGAGI (reference sequence). For the CDR3, the DNA is TGTGCCAGCAGTTACTCCCGGACAGACTATGGCTACACCTTC. Translating it yields CASSYSRTDYGYTF.

V is TRBV6-6 and J is TRBJ2-1; D may be TRBD1 (6 bases). The CDR3 is 15 amino acids. Trimming stripped 8 bases from V and 2 bases from J, with 16 bases between. Germline lookup yields CDR1 MNHNY and CDR2 SVGAGI (reference sequence). The CDR3 DNA follows: TGTGCCAGCTCGGGGCAGGGGCTTACCTACAATGAGCAGTTCTTC. Its translation is CASSGQGLTYNEQFF.

The chain employs TRBV7-3 and TRBJ2-7, with a possible D match to TRBD2 (6 bases). CDR3 size: 17 residues. Per germline, CDR1 SGHTA and CDR2 FQGTGA. The germline V and J ends were trimmed by 2 bases and 0 bases, with 17 bases remaining between them. The CDR3 bases are TGTGCCAGCAGCTTAGTGGGAACCGGGGGATTCTCCTACGAGCAGTACTTC. The encoded protein is CASSLVGTGGFSYEQYF. Combining the CDR3 with reference TRBV7-3 and TRBJ2-7 gives the whole variable domain GAGVSQTPSNKVTEKGKYVELRCDPISGHTALYWYRQSLGQGPEFLIYFQGTGAADDSGLPNDRFFAVRPEGSVSTLKIQRTERGDSAVYLCASSLVGTGGFSYEQYFGPGTRLTVT.

The chain uses TRBV5-6 and TRBJ1-5; possibly TRBD1 for D (6 bases). CDR1 is SGHDT, CDR2 YYEEEE, per germline. This CDR3 contains 15 residues. Trimming took 4 bases from V and 1 from J, leaving 12 bases between them. CDR3 coding DNA: TGTGCCAGCAGCCCGCGGGGGCTAAGCAATCAGCCCCAGCATTTT. This codes for CASSPRGLSNQPQHF. Together with reference TRBV5-6 and TRBJ1-5, the CDR3 gives the full variable domain: DAGVTQSPTHLIKTRGQQVTLRCSPKSGHDTVSWYQQALGQGPQFIFQYYEEEERQRGNFPDRFSGHQFPNYSSELNVNALLLGDSALYLCASSPRGLSNQPQHFGDGTRLSIL.

The genes are TRBV11-2 and TRBJ1-5, with a weak D call TRBD1 (6 bases). This CDR3 has 15 amino acids. Germline V gives CDR1 SGHAT, CDR2 FQNNGV. Trimming took off 0 bases at V and 3 bases at J, with 9 bases between the two ends. DNA for the CDR3: TGTGCCAGCAGCTTAGATGGACAGTACAATCAGCCCCAGCATTTT. Amino acids: CASSLDGQYNQPQHF.

The chain carries TRBV19 and TRBJ2-7, with D hard to call. The V end was cut by 1 base, the J end by 0 bases, with 10 bases between. The CDR3 sequence is 15 residues long. Per germline, CDR1 LNHDA and CDR2 SQIVND (reference sequence). The CDR3 loop is CASSIGRGSSYEQYF. CDR3 coding DNA: TGTGCCAGTAGTATAGGGAGAGGCAGCTCCTACGAGCAGTACTTC.

V usage is TRBV7-2 and J usage is TRBJ2-7, with D maybe TRBD2 (5 bases). The CDR3 is made up of 13 amino acids. From germline, CDR1 is SGHTA and CDR2 FQGNSA. The V and J ends lost 5 bases and 4 bases respectively, with 12 bases between them. CDR3 sequence: CASSLMAGYEQYF. The DNA of the CDR3 is TGTGCCAGCAGCCTAATGGCGGGTTACGAGCAGTACTTC.

The chain has TRBV6-6 and TRBJ1-1, with TRBD1 matching 8 bases. This CDR3 is built from 15 residues. CDR1 is MNHNY and CDR2 is SVGAGI in the germline V gene (reference sequence). V lost 5 bases, J lost 3 bases, and 8 bases stayed unmatched. DNA of the CDR3: TGTGCCAGCAGTGGACAGGGCGGATGGGACACTGAAGCTTTCTTT. It translates to CASSGQGGWDTEAFF.

The chain carries TRBV21-1 and TRBJ1-5; TRBD1, the table's D call, lacks a check against the DNA. TRBV21-1 is deemed a pseudogene. The CDR3 length is 15 residues. CDR3 DNA: TGTGCCAGCAGCAACTCGACAGGGGTTGTGCAGCCCCAGCATTTT. This translates into CASSNSTGVVQPQHF.

The rearrangement uses TRBV6-1 and TRBJ2-5; 7 positions match TRBD1. Germline V lookup: CDR1 MNHNS, CDR2 SASEGT. V trimming: 6 bases; J trimming: 4 bases; junction bases outside the gene matches: 5. This CDR3 spans 13 amino acids. CDR3 nucleotide sequence: TGTGCCAGCAGAGTATCAGGGGGAGAGACCCAGTACTTC. As protein: CASRVSGGETQYF.

V and J are TRBV27 and TRBJ1-5; D is ambiguous. V was trimmed by 0 bases and J by 6 bases, leaving 6 bases between them. This CDR3 is 13 amino acids long. Looked up from germline, CDR1 is MNHEY and CDR2 is SMNVEV (reference sequence). The CDR3 DNA reads TGTGCCAGCAGTTTATCGTTCAGTCAGCCCCAGCATTTT. This sequence encodes CASSLSFSQPQHF.